Listed here are 25 T cell receptor beta chains from one sample, sequenced in a study of post-analysis software for immune sequencing data. The study, taken as a whole, reports: Controls showed lower frequencies than patients for roughly five TRBV segments, and TRBV5-6, TRBV5-1 and TRBV20-1 were among these.

Unique molecular identifiers were present in the TCR beta cDNA libraries. A single record per CDR3 protein comes from TCRdb applying MiXCR to the PCR reads. The sample includes hundreds of thousands of distinct CDR3 sequences, about 44% of them seen just once. No antigens are known for them. The sample consisted of blood. The receptors come from a girl between 5 and 17 years old with multiple sclerosis.

This clonotype occurred many times. This chain joins TRBV5-1 and TRBJ2-1, with D possibly being TRBD2 (6 bases). V was shortened by 0 bases and J by 0 bases, with 7 bases between the two germline ends. The CDR3 covers 15 residues. CDR1 SGHRS and CDR2 YFSETQ come from the germline V gene. In nucleotides, the CDR3 is TGCGCCAGCAGCTTGGACGGGAGCTCCTACAATGAGCAGTTCTTC. This encodes CASSLDGSSYNEQFF.

The V gene is TRBV12-3 or TRBV12-4, the J gene TRBJ2-5; TRBD2 matches 7 bases. With V trimmed by 6 bases and J by 5 bases, 9 bases remained unmatched. This CDR3 is built from 14 residues. For the CDR3, the DNA is TGTGCCAGCAGGGACGATAGGCGGGGGGAGACCCAGTACTTC. Residues: CASRDDRRGETQYF.

This clonotype appeared a few times. The chain links TRBV6-1 to TRBJ1-5; D not resolved. CDR3 length: 14 amino acids. The V end lost 2 bases, the J end lost 0 bases, and 5 bases lay between the germline ends. CDR1 is MNHNS, CDR2 SASEGT, per germline. The DNA for the CDR3 is TGTGCCAGCAGTGAAAGCTATAGCAATCAGCCCCAGCATTTT. Translation gives CASSESYSNQPQHF.

The chain carries TRBV20-1 and TRBJ2-4; D is unclear. Germline V gene sequence: CDR1 DFQATT, CDR2 SNEGSKA (reference sequence). V lost 5 bases and J 0 bases, leaving 8 bases between the germline ends. The CDR3 totals 13 residues. The CDR3 is CSAAVTAKNIQYF. As DNA, the CDR3 is TGCAGTGCTGCCGTTACAGCCAAAAACATTCAGTACTTC.

This sequence joins TRBV6-6 and TRBJ2-5; 7 bases fit TRBD1. Germline assignment: CDR1 MNHNY and CDR2 SVGAGI (reference sequence). After removal of 6 bases from V and 0 bases from J, the junction contained 7 bases not matched to a gene. This CDR3 has 15 residues. This CDR3 is CASSDRVQYQETQYF. The CDR3 DNA is TGTGCCAGCAGCGACAGGGTTCAATACCAAGAGACCCAGTACTTC.

CDR3 sequence (DNA): TGCAGTGCTAGTCTTGAGGGCGGGAGGTCGGGCCGGCAGTACTTC. It codes for CSASLEGGRSGRQYF. The rearrangement links TRBV20-1 to TRBJ2-7, with 8 bases lining up with TRBD2. J gave up 9 bases and V 3 bases, and 16 bases lay outside the gene matches. Germline loops: CDR1 DFQATT, CDR2 SNEGSKA (reference sequence). CDR3 length: 15 residues.

This sequence joins TRBV4-2 and TRBJ2-4; no definite D call. The CDR3 has 17 residues. CDR1 is LGHNA, CDR2 YNFKEQ, per germline. V gave up 0 bases and J gave up 3 bases, with 15 bases separating them. CDR3 nucleotides: TGTGCCAGCAGCCAAGAGACTGGGATGCGAGTCAAAAACATTCAGTACTTC. Protein sequence: CASSQETGMRVKNIQYF.

A note on this clonotype: One junction end disagrees with the germline gene, perhaps due to a read error. The chain joins TRBV20-1 to TRBJ2-3, with 10 bases identical to TRBD2. The germline gives CDR1 DFQATT, CDR2 SNEGSKA (reference sequence). This CDR3 has 15 residues. The CDR3 DNA reads as TGCAGTGCTAGGCGGCCTAGCGGGAGCACAGATACGCCGTATTTT. Translating gives CSARRPSGSTDTPYF.

The rearrangement uses TRBV29-1 and TRBJ2-1, with 7 nucleotides matching TRBD2. Looked up from germline, CDR1 is SQVTM and CDR2 is ANQGSEA. V shed 7 bases and J 7 bases; nucleotides not matched to a gene: 1. The CDR3 length is 10 residues. CDR3 in amino acids: CSGEGNEQFF. As DNA, the CDR3 is TGCAGCGGGGAGGGGAATGAGCAGTTCTTC.

This clonotype was observed a handful of times. This sequence joins TRBV6-6 and TRBJ2-5, with D unclear. The ends were cut back, 6 bases at V and 7 bases at J, with 9 bases in the middle. CDR3 length: 11 amino acids. Germline CDR1 and CDR2: MNHNY and SVGAGI (reference sequence). CDR3 region: CASSDMGTQYF. In DNA, the CDR3 is TGTGCCAGCAGCGATATGGGGACCCAGTACTTC.

CDR3 bases: TGCGCCAGCAGCCAACCTTTGCAGCGGAGGGGGTACGAGCAGTACTTC. Protein sequence: CASSQPLQRRGYEQYF. The chain carries TRBV4-1 and TRBJ2-5, with D perhaps matching TRBD1 or TRBD2 (6 bases each). The DNA end is more similar to TRBJ2-7, so the J call may be wrong. From germline, CDR1 is MGHRA and CDR2 YSYEKL. The CDR3 covers 16 residues.

This clonotype has a handful of counts. The V call is TRBV19, the J call TRBJ1-1; D unclear. The V and J ends lost 5 bases and 0 bases respectively, with 10 bases between them. CDR3 size: 14 residues. Germline V gene data show CDR1 as LNHDA and CDR2 as SQIVND (reference sequence). The CDR3 coding sequence is TGTGCCAGTAGTGTCAACAGAATGAACACTGAAGCTTTCTTT. This sequence encodes CASSVNRMNTEAFF.

This clonotype was counted between two and nine times. The chain has TRBV5-1 and TRBJ2-5; D might be TRBD1 (6 bases). This CDR3 has 15 amino acids. Germline CDR1 reads SGHRS; CDR2 reads YFSETQ. The ends were cut back, 1 base at V and 2 bases at J, with 12 bases in the middle. For the CDR3, the DNA is TGCGCCAGCAGCTTGCAACGCGGACAGCAAGAGACCCAGTACTTC. This sequence encodes CASSLQRGQQETQYF.

This clonotype has a handful of counts. The V gene is TRBV20-1, the J gene TRBJ1-5, with a tentative D call TRBD1 (5 bases). Trimming took off 5 bases at V and 3 bases at J, with 14 bases between the two ends. The CDR3 loop spans 14 amino acids. Germline V gene lookup returns CDR1 DFQATT and CDR2 SNEGSKA (reference sequence). Here the CDR3 DNA reads TGCAGTGCTTCCCTCGGGACGGTCAATCAGCCCCAGCATTTT. Its translation is CSASLGTVNQPQHF.

CDR3 nucleotides: TGTGCCAGCAGTTACGGGGGAAGCTCCTACAATGAGCAGTTCTTC. Translated, it gives CASSYGGSSYNEQFF. The chain links TRBV6-5 to TRBJ2-1; D possibly uses TRBD1 or TRBD2 (5 bases each). Germline V lookup: CDR1 MNHEY, CDR2 SVGAGI. The CDR3 contains 15 residues. The ends were cut back, 2 bases at V and 0 bases at J, with 8 bases in the middle.

This clonotype appeared a few times. This chain joins TRBV5-6 and TRBJ2-5, with D possibly TRBD2 on 5 matching bases. The germline CDR1 and CDR2 sequences are SGHDT and YYEEEE. V was shortened by 3 bases and J by 0 bases, with 15 bases between the two germline ends. The CDR3 has 16 amino acids. The CDR3 region is CASSSPGIDHQETQYF. The CDR3 nucleotides are TGTGCCAGCAGCTCGCCGGGGATAGACCACCAAGAGACCCAGTACTTC.

The table lists this clonotype with a few counts. This rearrangement joins TRBV6-6 to TRBJ2-7; D might be TRBD2 (5 bases). CDR3 length: 16 amino acids. Germline V gene data show CDR1 as MNHNY and CDR2 as SVGAGI (reference sequence). V was trimmed by 5 bases and J by 0 bases, leaving 17 bases between them. The CDR3 nucleotides read TGTGCCAGCAGTACTCAGGCTTCGGGGAGCTCCTACGAGCAGTACTTC. Translation gives CASSTQASGSSYEQYF.

The rearrangement links TRBV12-3 or TRBV12-4 to TRBJ2-3, with D possibly matching TRBD2 (6 bases). This CDR3 region has 15 residues. Trimming pared 1 base from V and 2 bases from J, leaving 10 bases between. The CDR3 is CASSLGGKNTDTQYF. The DNA of the CDR3 is TGTGCCAGCAGTTTAGGCGGGAAGAACACAGATACGCAGTATTTT.

This clonotype was observed a few times. The CDR3 nucleotides are TGCGCCAGCAGCTCCCTCGGGGGGCAGGGGAACACTGAAGCTTTCTTT. Translating it yields CASSSLGGQGNTEAFF. The chain combines TRBV5-1 with TRBJ1-1, with D maybe TRBD1 (6 bases). This CDR3 has 16 amino acids. Germline V CDR1 and CDR2: SGHRS, YFSETQ. Trimming stripped 3 bases from V and 1 base from J, with 16 bases between.

The chain recombines TRBV10-3 with TRBJ1-1; 10 bases are a match to TRBD1. This CDR3 has 14 residues. Trimming removed 6 bases from V and 2 bases from J; junction bases left unmatched: 3. CDR1 ENHRY and CDR2 SYGVKD come from the germline V gene. The DNA of the CDR3 is TGTGCCATCAGCGGGACAGGGGTAAACACTGAAGCTTTCTTT. Translating gives CAISGTGVNTEAFF.

This clonotype has just a few counts. This chain links TRBV12-3 or TRBV12-4 with TRBJ2-3; TRBD2 aligns across 10 bases. The CDR3 is made up of 15 amino acids. V was pared by 6 bases and J by 6 bases, with 9 bases of the junction left unmatched. CDR3 coding DNA: TGTGCCAGCAGCCCAGAAGGACTAGCGGTCGATACGCAGTATTTT. It is translated as CASSPEGLAVDTQYF.

This clonotype was seen more than once but under ten times. V and J are TRBV20-1 and TRBJ2-7; a weak D match, TRBD2 (7 bases). V was cut by 3 bases and J by 0 bases, with 15 bases left in between. CDR1 and CDR2 (germline): DFQATT, SNEGSKA (reference sequence). This CDR3 contains 15 residues. The CDR3 loop reads CSARGGGAPSYEQYF. CDR3 coding DNA: TGCAGTGCTAGGGGAGGGGGGGCGCCCTCCTACGAGCAGTACTTC.

The rearrangement joins TRBV6-6 to TRBJ2-7, with D possibly being TRBD1 (6 bases). The CDR3 loop spans 15 amino acids. Germline CDR1 MNHNY, CDR2 SVGAGI (reference sequence). V was clipped by 6 bases and J by 0 bases, with 15 bases between them. The CDR3 protein is CASSFLGQSSYEQYF. CDR3 DNA sequence: TGTGCCAGCAGCTTCCTCGGACAGAGCTCCTACGAGCAGTACTTC.

Notes on this clonotype: At one of its ends the junction is not consistent with the germline gene, which may arise from a read error. This sequence joins TRBV7-2 and TRBJ2-7; no definite D call. There are 15 residues in the CDR3. The germline gives CDR1 SGHTA, CDR2 FQGNSA. The CDR3 region is CAGSPEWGSSYEQYF. The CDR3 DNA reads TGTGCCGGCAGTCCAGAGTGGGGAAGCTCCTACGAGCAGTACTTC.

This clonotype has just a few counts. The rearrangement joins TRBV20-1 to TRBJ2-1; no definite D call. V was trimmed by 1 base and J by 7 bases, leaving 8 bases between them. The CDR3 sequence is 12 residues long. CDR1 and CDR2 (germline): DFQATT, SNEGSKA (reference sequence). This CDR3 reads CSARGNKNEQFF. The CDR3 DNA is TGCAGTGCTAGAGGGAATAAGAATGAGCAGTTCTTC.